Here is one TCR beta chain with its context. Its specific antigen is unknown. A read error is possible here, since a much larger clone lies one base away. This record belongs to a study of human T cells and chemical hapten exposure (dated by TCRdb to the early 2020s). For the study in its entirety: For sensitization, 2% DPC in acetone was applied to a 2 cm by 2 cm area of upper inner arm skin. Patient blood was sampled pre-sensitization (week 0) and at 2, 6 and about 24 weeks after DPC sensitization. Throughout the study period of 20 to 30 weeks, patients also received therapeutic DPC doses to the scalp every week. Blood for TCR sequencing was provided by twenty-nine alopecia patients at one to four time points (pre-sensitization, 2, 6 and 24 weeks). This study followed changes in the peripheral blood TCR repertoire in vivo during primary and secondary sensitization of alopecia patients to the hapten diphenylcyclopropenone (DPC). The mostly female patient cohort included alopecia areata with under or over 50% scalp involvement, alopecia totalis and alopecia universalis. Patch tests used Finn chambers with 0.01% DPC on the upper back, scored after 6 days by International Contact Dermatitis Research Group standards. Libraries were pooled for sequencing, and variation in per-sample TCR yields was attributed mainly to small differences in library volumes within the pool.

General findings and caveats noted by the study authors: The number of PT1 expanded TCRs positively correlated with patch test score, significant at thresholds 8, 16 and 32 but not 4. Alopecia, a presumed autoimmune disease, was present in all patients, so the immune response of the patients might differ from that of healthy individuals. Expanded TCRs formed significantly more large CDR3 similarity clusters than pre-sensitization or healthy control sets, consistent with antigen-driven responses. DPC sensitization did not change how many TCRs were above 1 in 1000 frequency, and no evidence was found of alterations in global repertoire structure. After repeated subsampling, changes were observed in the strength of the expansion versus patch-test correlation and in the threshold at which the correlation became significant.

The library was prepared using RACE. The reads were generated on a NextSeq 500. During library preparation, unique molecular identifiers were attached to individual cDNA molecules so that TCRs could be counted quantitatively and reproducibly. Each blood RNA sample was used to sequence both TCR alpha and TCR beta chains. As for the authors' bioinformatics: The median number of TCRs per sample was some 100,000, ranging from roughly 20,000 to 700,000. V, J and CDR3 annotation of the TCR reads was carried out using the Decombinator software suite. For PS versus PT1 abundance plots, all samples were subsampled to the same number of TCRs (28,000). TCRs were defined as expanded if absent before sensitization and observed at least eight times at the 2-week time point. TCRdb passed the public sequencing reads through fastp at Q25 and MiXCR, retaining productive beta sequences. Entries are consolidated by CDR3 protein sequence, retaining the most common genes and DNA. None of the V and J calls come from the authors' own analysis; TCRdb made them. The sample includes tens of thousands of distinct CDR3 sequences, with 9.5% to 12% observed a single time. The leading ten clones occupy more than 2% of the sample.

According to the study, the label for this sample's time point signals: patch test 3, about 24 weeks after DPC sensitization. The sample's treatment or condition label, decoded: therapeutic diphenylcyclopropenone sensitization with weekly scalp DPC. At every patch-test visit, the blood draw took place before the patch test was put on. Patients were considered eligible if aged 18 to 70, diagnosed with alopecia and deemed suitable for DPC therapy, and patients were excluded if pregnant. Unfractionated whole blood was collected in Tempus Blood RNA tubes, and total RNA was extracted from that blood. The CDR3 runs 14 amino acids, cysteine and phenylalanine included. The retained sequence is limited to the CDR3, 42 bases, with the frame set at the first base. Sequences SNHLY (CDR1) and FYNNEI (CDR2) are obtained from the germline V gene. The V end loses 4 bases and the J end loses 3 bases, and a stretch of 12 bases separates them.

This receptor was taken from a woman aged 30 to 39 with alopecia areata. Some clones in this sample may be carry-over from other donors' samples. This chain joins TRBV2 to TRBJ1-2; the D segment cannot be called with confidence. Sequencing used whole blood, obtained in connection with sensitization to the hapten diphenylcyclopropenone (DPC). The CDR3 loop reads CASSVSNSDYGYTF. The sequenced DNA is TGTGCCAGCAGTGTATCGAACTCCGACTATGGCTACACCTTC.